This T cell receptor beta chain was identified during a study of blood T cell repertoires in COVID-19. About the study: The origin of the acute and convalescent COVID-19 samples was the United States, Italy and Spain.

In the study's own analysis: Estimates of nucleated cell counts were drawn from the amplification of reference gene primers. The repertoire was sequenced with immunoSEQ multiplex PCR; TCRdb's copy has only in-frame clones and lacks some. V and J calls and clone size come straight from that table; D and trimming were deduced from the DNA. The sample shows approximately 200,000 clones, more than 75% of them seen only once. The sample was PBMCs or T cells enriched from blood (not recorded which). The receptor was derived from a woman aged 25 to 39 who had recovered from COVID-19.

The CDR3 DNA reads TGCGCCAGCAGCTTATTCCCAGGGTCCAACACTGAAGCTTTCTTT. Protein sequence: CASSLFPGSNTEAFF. V and J are TRBV5-1 and TRBJ1-1; D perhaps matches TRBD1 (5 bases). This CDR3 is 15 amino acids long. V gave up 2 bases and J gave up 2 bases, with 13 bases separating them. The germline gives CDR1 SGHRS, CDR2 YFSETQ.